A selection of T cell receptor beta chains follows, all from one sample in a study of beta chain features in type 1 diabetes. TCRdb keeps only in-frame clones here, not all; method: immunoSEQ multiplex PCR. The table lists approximately 380,000 clones, less than 15% of them singletons. Sequencing was done on a sample of naive CD4+ T cells from blood. These receptor sequences come from a young woman in good health. Both conserved end residues are part of each CDR3. A D gene is named only where the DNA matches it firmly. Clone size is shown for a subset of rows, as once, few, many or a class of expanded clone.

>TRBD2|TRBV30|TRBJ2-1|-
CAWTIGLAGFYNEQFF
TGTGCCTGGACCATCGGCCTAGCGGGATTCTACAATGAGCAGTTCTTC
>TRBD2|TRBV9|TRBJ2-1|-
CASSLAGGILDEQFF
TGTGCCAGCAGTCTGGCGGGAGGGATTCTCGATGAGCAGTTCTTC
>TRBD1|TRBV19|TRBJ2-3|-
CASSTGTGEDTQYF
TGTGCCAGTAGTACCGGGACAGGGGAAGATACGCAGTATTTT
>TRBD2|TRBV15|TRBJ2-7|-
CATSRGGTSGNYEQYF
TGTGCCACCAGCAGAGGAGGGACTAGCGGGAACTACGAGCAGTACTTC
>-|TRBV19|TRBJ1-1|few
CASTHGLPMNTEAFF
TGTGCCAGTACTCACGGTTTACCTATGAACACTGAAGCTTTCTTT
>-|TRBV5-1|TRBJ1-1|-
CASSRSGHPEAFF
TGCGCCAGCAGCCGCTCGGGACATCCTGAAGCTTTCTTT
>TRBD1|TRBV7-6|TRBJ2-5|few
CASSFPYGTERETQYF
TGTGCCAGCAGCTTCCCCTACGGGACAGAAAGGGAGACCCAGTACTTC
>-|TRBV2|TRBJ2-2|few
CASSDYRNTGELFF
TGTGCCAGCAGTGATTACAGGAACACCGGGGAGCTGTTTTTT
>-|TRBV28|TRBJ2-7|few
CASSQQGGEQYF
TGTGCCAGCAGCCAACAGGGCGGGGAGCAGTACTTC
>-|TRBV30|TRBJ1-3|-
CAWSVGGPERISGNTIYF
TGTGCCTGGAGTGTAGGAGGGCCAGAAAGGATCTCTGGAAACACCATATATTTT
>-|TRBV7-9|TRBJ1-2|-
CASSLINRDYTF
TGTGCCAGCAGCTTAATAAACAGGGACTACACCTTC
>-|TRBV7-2|TRBJ2-7|few
CASSLVGSSEQYF
TGTGCCAGCAGCTTAGTTGGTAGCAGCGAGCAGTACTTC
>-|TRBV6-5|TRBJ2-3|few
CASSITLEADTQYF
TGTGCCAGCAGTATCACCCTAGAGGCAGATACGCAGTATTTT
>-|TRBV14|TRBJ1-2|few
CASSQDFLYGYTF
TGTGCCAGCAGCCAAGATTTTCTCTATGGCTACACCTTC
>-|TRBV29-1|TRBJ2-1|few
CSVMGAGEQFF
TGCAGCGTTATGGGGGCAGGGGAGCAGTTCTTC
>TRBD1|TRBV27|TRBJ2-7|few
CASSFLPGQGETYEQYF
TGTGCCAGCAGTTTCCTCCCGGGACAGGGGGAAACCTACGAGCAGTACTTC
>TRBD2|TRBV7-9|TRBJ2-1|few
CASSDRTSGTVEQFF
TGTGCCAGCAGCGACCGGACTAGCGGGACGGTTGAGCAGTTCTTC
>TRBD1|TRBV5-1|TRBJ1-2|few
CASSLADRTGDGYTF
TGCGCCAGCAGCTTGGCCGACCGGACAGGGGATGGCTACACCTTC
>-|TRBV9|TRBJ2-3|few
CASSVVEGRGTDTQYF
TGTGCCAGCAGCGTAGTTGAGGGAAGGGGCACAGATACGCAGTATTTT
>-|TRBV6-5|TRBJ1-1|few
CASSYSGGLNTEAFF
TGTGCCAGCAGTTACTCGGGGGGGCTGAACACTGAAGCTTTCTTT
>TRBD2|TRBV5-1|TRBJ2-3|few
CASRTGLAGDSDTQYF
TGCGCCAGCAGAACCGGACTAGCGGGAGATTCAGATACGCAGTATTTT
>TRBD2|TRBV30|TRBJ2-2|-
CAWRQGGGNTGELFF
TGTGCCTGGAGGCAGGGCGGGGGAAACACCGGGGAGCTGTTTTTT
>-|TRBV14|TRBJ2-4|-
CASSQESRNIQYF
TGTGCCAGCAGCCAAGAAAGCCGAAACATTCAGTACTTC
>TRBD1|TRBV7-9|TRBJ2-7|-
CASSGTGGSGPYEQYF
TGTGCCAGCAGCGGGACAGGGGGCTCCGGGCCCTACGAGCAGTACTTC
>-|TRBV5-1|TRBJ1-1|-
CASSPVGGLNTEAFF
TGCGCCAGCAGCCCCGTTGGAGGTTTGAACACTGAAGCTTTCTTT
>-|TRBV29-1|TRBJ2-2|once
CSGSEAGELFF
TGCAGCGGGAGTGAGGCCGGGGAGCTGTTTTTT
>-|TRBV28|TRBJ1-2|-
CASSPYRDNYGYTF
TGTGCCAGCAGCCCCTATCGGGATAACTATGGCTACACCTTC
>-|TRBV5-8|TRBJ2-5|few
CASSLVGETQYF
TGTGCCAGCAGCTTGGTCGGGGAGACCCAGTACTTC
>TRBD1|TRBV30|TRBJ1-1|-
CAWSVLRTGNTEAFF
TGTGCCTGGAGTGTACTCCGGACAGGGAACACTGAAGCTTTCTTT
>TRBD2|TRBV6-6|TRBJ2-7|few
CASSPSRGRGEYF
TGTGCCAGCAGTCCCTCCCGGGGGCGGGGGGAGTACTTC
>-|TRBV5-1|TRBJ2-7|-
CASSLMGAATNEQYF
TGCGCCAGCAGCTTGATGGGGGCGGCGACAAACGAGCAGTACTTC
>TRBD2|TRBV7-9|TRBJ2-5|-
CASSLQASGIWETQYF
TGTGCCAGCAGCTTACAGGCTAGCGGTATCTGGGAGACCCAGTACTTC
>-|TRBV30|TRBJ1-5|-
CAWSGGGGWVNQPQHF
TGTGCCTGGAGTGGCGGCGGGGGCTGGGTCAATCAGCCCCAGCATTTT
>TRBD2|TRBV6-5|TRBJ2-7|-
CASCPTGTSPYEQYF
TGTGCCAGCTGTCCTACCGGGACTAGTCCCTACGAGCAGTACTTC
>TRBD1|TRBV11-2|TRBJ1-4|few
CASSFRQGLWASTNEKLFF
TGTGCCAGCAGCTTCAGACAGGGGTTGTGGGCCTCTACTAATGAAAAACTGTTTTTT
>TRBD2|TRBV29-1|TRBJ2-3|few
CSVEDLGGRDTDTQYF
TGCAGCGTTGAAGATCTTGGTGGGAGGGACACAGATACGCAGTATTTT
>TRBD1|TRBV25-1|TRBJ2-2|once
CASSRDRNTGELFF
TGTGCCAGCAGCCGGGACAGGAACACCGGGGAGCTGTTTTTT
>TRBD2|TRBV7-9|TRBJ2-5|few
CASSHLGGGKETQYF
TGTGCCAGCAGCCACTTGGGCGGGGGGAAAGAGACCCAGTACTTC
>-|TRBV4-3|TRBJ2-3|-
CASSQRPGDTQYF
TGCGCCAGCAGCCAGCGACCGGGAGATACGCAGTATTTT
>-|TRBV20-1|TRBJ1-1|-
CSVSGNTEAFF
TGCAGTGTTTCAGGGAACACTGAAGCTTTCTTT